The sequence of this TCR beta chain was determined in a study of T cells after posttransplantation cyclophosphamide (dated by TCRdb to the mid-2010s). Broadly, across the study: The study tracked T cell repertoire reconstitution by TRB sequencing after myeloablative bone marrow transplantation using posttransplantation cyclophosphamide as GVHD prophylaxis. Antigen receptor sequencing covered samples from roughly 35 PTCy-treated patients and around 16 of their related bone marrow donors. Public TRB sequences were checked against a database of over 3,500 sequences associated with responses to pathogens, tumor antigens, self-antigens and alloantigens. In 3 patients, up to about 3 additional blood samples taken between 2 and 5.2 years after transplant also underwent TRB sequencing, as did pretransplant blood from a handful of patients. TRA and TRB clonality were tightly correlated in several samples, so subsequent TCR analyses focused on TRB only. TRB sequencing was performed on blood from all 35 or so PTCy patients with 1-year posttransplant specimens. What the authors observed across the whole study: The TRB repertoires of T cells infiltrating skin or the GI tract showed only limited overlap with the TRB repertoires found in blood. Donor-recipient similarity was low at 1-2 months but rose over the first year, and later blood repertoires were often dominated by donor CD8+ memory clones. Across around 48 patients, recipient CMV seropositivity and CMV reactivation were highly associated with TRB clonality; PTCy diversity was similar to CNI/methotrexate controls.

The CDR3 goes from the cysteine to the phenylalanine over 16 residues. Of the read, only the CDR3 DNA is kept; its 48 bases are in frame from base 1. Here V drops 4 bases and J drops 2 bases, and the junction holds 2 bases not matched to any gene. According to the germline V gene, CDR1 reads SGHAT and CDR2 reads FQNNGV. In the case of this clone: What antigen it recognizes has not been identified. No much larger clone is present one base from it, and per-base qualities are unavailable.

Peripheral blood samples were provided by related bone marrow donors on the day of marrow donation. To count as naive, T cells had to be viable CD3+CD4+ or CD3+CD8+ cells with a CCR7+CD45RA+CD45RO-CD95-CD27+CD28+ profile. Mononuclear cells from peripheral blood and bone marrow were separated by Ficoll-Hypaque density centrifugation and then cryopreserved. Sorting of CD4+ and CD8+ T cells, including naive and memory subsets, was performed by FACS on a FACSAria II. Genomic DNA was the input for TRB sequencing, which was run either with the immunoSEQ assay at survey resolution or with the hsTCRB kit. The paper's processing steps were these. The immunoSEQ software was used for initial read processing, and the LymphoSeq R package was used for repertoire analyses. Clonality was computed as 1 minus normalized Shannon entropy, and a Gini coefficient was also calculated for each TRB dataset. To infer phenotypes in unsorted samples, TRB sequences from sorted subsets of the recipient or donor were mapped onto the unsorted samples of the same recipient. The clones in this table, taken by TCRdb from immuneACCESS, are in-frame only. Not every clone is retained; where verified, under half of the shortfall comes from an unresolved V gene, and the cause of the rest is unknown. The V and J calls and clone size are taken from that table; D and trimming were inferred from the DNA. The sample table contains about 9,200 clones; only one count was recorded for 95% to 99% of them. 0.25% to 0.3% of the sample comes from the top ten.

The clonotype was recovered from a man over 45 in good health, CMV-negative, and a related stem cell transplant donor. Sample: naive CD8+ T cells sorted from PBMCs. This receptor chain uses TRBV11-2 and TRBJ2-3; the junction holds 14 bases that match TRBD2. The sequence in DNA is TGTGCCAGCAGCTGGGGACTAGCGGGAGCCACAGATACGCAGTATTTT. It specifies CASSWGLAGATDTQYF.